The clone carrying this T cell receptor beta chain appeared many times. Antigen unknown. Built from TCR beta cDNA, the libraries had unique molecular identifiers in them. The authors obtained 500,000 or so cDNA molecules from around 0.96 to 9.9 million T cells. TCRdb fed the PCR reads into MiXCR, producing one record per CDR3 protein. This sample has 250,000 to 300,000 distinct CDR3 sequences; 36% occur once, and the top ten carry around 4.7%. V was trimmed by 4 bases and J by 4 bases, leaving 14 bases between them. There are 14 residues in the CDR3. Germline V gives CDR1 SGDLS, CDR2 YYNGEE. The data originate from a study of post-analysis software for immune sequencing data. Study outcomes and limitations: In multiple sclerosis, normalized Chao1 diversity was significantly below that of controls. Roughly five TRBV segments appeared more often in patients than in controls, and TRBV5-6, TRBV5-1 and TRBV20-1 were among these.

The chain combines TRBV9 with TRBJ1-2; no clear D. Sample: blood. The clonotype was recovered from a girl aged 10-17 years with multiple sclerosis. CDR3 DNA: TGTGCCAGCAGCACGATAGGACGCCCCTATGGCTACACCTTC. Residues: CASSTIGRPYGYTF.